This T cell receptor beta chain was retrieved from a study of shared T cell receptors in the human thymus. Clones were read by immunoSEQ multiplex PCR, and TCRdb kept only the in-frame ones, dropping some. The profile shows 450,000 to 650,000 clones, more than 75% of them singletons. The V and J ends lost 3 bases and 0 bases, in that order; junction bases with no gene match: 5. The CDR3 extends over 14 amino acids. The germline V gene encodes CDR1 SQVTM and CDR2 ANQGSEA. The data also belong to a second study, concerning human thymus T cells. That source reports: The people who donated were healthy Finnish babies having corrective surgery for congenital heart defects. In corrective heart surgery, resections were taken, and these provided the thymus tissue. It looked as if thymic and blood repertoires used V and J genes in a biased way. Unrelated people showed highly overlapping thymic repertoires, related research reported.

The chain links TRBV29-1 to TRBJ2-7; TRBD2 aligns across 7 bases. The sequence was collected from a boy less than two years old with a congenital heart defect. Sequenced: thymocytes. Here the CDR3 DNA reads TGCAGCGTTGAGGTGACTAGCTTCTCCTACGAGCAGTACTTC. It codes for CSVEVTSFSYEQYF.